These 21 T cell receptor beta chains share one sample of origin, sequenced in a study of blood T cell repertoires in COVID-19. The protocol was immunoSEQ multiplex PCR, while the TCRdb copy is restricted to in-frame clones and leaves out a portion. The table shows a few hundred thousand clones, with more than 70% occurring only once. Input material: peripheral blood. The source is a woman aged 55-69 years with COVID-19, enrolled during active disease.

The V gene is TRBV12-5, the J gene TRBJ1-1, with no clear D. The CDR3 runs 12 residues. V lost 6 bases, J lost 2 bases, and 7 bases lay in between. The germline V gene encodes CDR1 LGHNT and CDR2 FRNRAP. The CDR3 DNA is TGTGCTAGTGGAAACAGAAACACTGAAGCTTTCTTT. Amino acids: CASGNRNTEAFF.

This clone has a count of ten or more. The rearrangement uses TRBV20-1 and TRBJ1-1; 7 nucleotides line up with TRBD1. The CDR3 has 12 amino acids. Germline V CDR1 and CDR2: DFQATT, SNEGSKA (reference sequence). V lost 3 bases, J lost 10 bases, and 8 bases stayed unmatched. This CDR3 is CSASDREIRAFF. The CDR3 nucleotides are TGCAGTGCTAGTGACAGGGAAATTCGAGCTTTCTTT.

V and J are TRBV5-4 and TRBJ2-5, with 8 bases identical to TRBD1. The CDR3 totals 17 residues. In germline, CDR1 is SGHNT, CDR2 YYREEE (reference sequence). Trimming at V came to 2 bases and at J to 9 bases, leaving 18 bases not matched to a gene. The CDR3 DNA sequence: TGTGCCAGCAGCTTAGCCCCCGGGACAGGTGGTCAAAGGGCCCAGTACTTC. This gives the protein CASSLAPGTGGQRAQYF.

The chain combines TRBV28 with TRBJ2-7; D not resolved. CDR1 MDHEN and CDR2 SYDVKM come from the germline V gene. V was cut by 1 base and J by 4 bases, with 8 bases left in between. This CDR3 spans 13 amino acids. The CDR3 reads CASSLFQNYEQYF. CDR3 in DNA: TGTGCCAGCAGTTTATTCCAGAATTACGAGCAGTACTTC.

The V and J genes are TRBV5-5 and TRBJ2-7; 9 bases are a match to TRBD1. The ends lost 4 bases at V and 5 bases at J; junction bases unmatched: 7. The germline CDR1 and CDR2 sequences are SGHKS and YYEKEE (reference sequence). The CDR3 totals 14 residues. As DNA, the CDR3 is TGTGCCAGCAGCCGACGACAGGGGGACAACGAGCAGTACTTC. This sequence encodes CASSRRQGDNEQYF.

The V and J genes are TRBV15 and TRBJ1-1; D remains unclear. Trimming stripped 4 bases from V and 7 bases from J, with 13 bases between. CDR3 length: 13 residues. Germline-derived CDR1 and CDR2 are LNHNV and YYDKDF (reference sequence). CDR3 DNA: TGTGCCACCAGCATCAAAAACAGCAATGAAGCTTTCTTT. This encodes CATSIKNSNEAFF.

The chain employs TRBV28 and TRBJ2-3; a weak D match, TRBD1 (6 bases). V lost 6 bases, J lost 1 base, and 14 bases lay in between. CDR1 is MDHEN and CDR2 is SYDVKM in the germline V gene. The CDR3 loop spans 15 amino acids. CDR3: CASRGAGAGTDTQYF. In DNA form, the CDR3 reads TGTGCCAGCAGGGGGGCGGGTGCGGGCACAGATACGCAGTATTTT.

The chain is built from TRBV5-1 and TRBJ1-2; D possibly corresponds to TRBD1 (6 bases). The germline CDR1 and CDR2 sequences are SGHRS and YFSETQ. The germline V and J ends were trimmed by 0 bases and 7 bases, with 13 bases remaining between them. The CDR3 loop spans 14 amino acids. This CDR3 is CASSLGAGVSGYTF. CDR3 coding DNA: TGCGCCAGCAGCTTGGGAGCAGGGGTGTCTGGCTACACCTTC. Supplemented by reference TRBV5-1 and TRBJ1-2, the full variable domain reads KAGVTQTPRYLIKTRGQQVTLSCSPISGHRSVSWYQQTPGQGLQFLFEYFSETQRNKGNFPGRFSGRQFSNSRSEMNVSTLELGDSALYLCASSLGAGVSGYTFGSGTRLTVV.

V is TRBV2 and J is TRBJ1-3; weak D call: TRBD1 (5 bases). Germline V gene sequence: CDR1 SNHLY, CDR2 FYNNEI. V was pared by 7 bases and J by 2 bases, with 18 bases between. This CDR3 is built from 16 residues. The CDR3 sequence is CASKWRGRSTGNTIYF. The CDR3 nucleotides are TGTGCCAGCAAGTGGCGGGGGAGGTCCACTGGAAACACCATATATTTT.

The CDR3 is CASSFEYRDTYEQYF. CDR3 coding DNA: TGTGCCAGCAGCTTCGAATACAGGGACACGTACGAGCAGTACTTC. The chain uses TRBV11-2 and TRBJ2-7; tentative D call: TRBD1 (6 bases). The CDR3 loop spans 15 amino acids. Trimming took 3 bases from V and 4 from J, leaving 16 bases between them. CDR1 is SGHAT, CDR2 FQNNGV, per germline.

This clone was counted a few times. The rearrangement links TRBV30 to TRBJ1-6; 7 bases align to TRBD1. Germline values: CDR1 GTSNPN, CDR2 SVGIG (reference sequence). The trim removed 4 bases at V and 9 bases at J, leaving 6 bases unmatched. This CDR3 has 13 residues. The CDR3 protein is CAWNRGMASPLHF. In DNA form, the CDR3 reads TGTGCCTGGAACAGGGGAATGGCTTCACCCCTCCACTTT.

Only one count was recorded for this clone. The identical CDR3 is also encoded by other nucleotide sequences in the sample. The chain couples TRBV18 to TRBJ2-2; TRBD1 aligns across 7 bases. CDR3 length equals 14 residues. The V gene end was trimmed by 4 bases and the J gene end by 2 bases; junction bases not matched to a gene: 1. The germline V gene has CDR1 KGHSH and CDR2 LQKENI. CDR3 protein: CASSRDRNTGELFF. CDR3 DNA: TGTGCCAGCTCACGGGACAGAAACACCGGGGAGCTGTTTTTT.

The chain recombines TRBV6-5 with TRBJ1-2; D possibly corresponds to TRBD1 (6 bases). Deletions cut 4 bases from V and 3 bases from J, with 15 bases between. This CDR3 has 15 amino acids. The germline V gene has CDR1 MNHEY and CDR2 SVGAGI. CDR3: CASSSFGQIYYGYTF. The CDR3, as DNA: TGTGCCAGCAGTTCATTTGGACAGATCTACTATGGCTACACCTTC.

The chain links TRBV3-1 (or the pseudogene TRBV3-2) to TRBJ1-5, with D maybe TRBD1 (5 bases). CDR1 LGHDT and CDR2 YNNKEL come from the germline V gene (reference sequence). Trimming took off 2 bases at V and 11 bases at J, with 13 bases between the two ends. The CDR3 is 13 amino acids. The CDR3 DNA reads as TGTGCCAGCAGCCAAAGGGGAGGATGGACCCAGCATTTT. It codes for CASSQRGGWTQHF.

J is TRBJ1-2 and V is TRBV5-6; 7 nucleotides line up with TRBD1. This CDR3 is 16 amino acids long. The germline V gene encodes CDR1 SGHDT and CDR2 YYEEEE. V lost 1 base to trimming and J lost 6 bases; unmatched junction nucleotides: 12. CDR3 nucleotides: TGTGCCAGCAGCTTGAGGTTGACAGGGAATAGCGATGGCTACACCTTC. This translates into CASSLRLTGNSDGYTF.

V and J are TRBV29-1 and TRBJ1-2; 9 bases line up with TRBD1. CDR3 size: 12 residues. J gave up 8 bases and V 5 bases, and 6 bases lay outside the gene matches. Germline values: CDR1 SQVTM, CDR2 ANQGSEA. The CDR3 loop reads CSVRTGENGYTF. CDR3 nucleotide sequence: TGCAGCGTTCGGACAGGGGAGAACGGCTACACCTTC.

For the CDR3, the DNA is TGTGCCAGTAGTAACAGGGGTAGCACCGGGGAGCTGTTTTTT. Protein product: CASSNRGSTGELFF. The chain uses TRBV19 and TRBJ2-2; 7 positions agree with TRBD1. The V segment lost 4 bases and the J segment 4 bases; nucleotides outside the gene matches: 3. Germline CDR1 reads LNHDA; CDR2 reads SQIVND (reference sequence). The CDR3 totals 14 residues. Full variable domain (remainder filled in from reference TRBV19 and TRBJ2-2): DGGITQSPKYLFRKEGQNVTLSCEQNLNHDAMYWYRQDPGQGLRLIYYSQIVNDFQKGDIAEGYSVSREKKESFPLTVTSAQKNPTAFYLCASSNRGSTGELFFGEGSRLTVL.

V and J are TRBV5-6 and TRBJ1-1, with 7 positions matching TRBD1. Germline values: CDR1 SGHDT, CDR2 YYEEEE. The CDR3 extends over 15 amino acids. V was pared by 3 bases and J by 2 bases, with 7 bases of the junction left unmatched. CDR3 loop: CASSSDRTSNTEAFF. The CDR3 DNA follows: TGTGCCAGCAGCTCGGACAGGACATCAAACACTGAAGCTTTCTTT.

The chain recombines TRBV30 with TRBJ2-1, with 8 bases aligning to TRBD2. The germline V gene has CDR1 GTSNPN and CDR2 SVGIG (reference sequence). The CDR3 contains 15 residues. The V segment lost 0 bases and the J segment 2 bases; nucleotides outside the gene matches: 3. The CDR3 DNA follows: TGTGCCTGGAGTGTGCGGGGGGTGACCTACAATGAGCAGTTCTTC. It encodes CAWSVRGVTYNEQFF.

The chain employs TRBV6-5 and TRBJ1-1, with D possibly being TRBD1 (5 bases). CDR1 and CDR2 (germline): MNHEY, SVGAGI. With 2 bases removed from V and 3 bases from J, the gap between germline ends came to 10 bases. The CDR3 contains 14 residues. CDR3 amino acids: CASSYRGDYTEAFF. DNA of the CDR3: TGTGCCAGCAGTTACAGAGGGGACTACACTGAAGCTTTCTTT.

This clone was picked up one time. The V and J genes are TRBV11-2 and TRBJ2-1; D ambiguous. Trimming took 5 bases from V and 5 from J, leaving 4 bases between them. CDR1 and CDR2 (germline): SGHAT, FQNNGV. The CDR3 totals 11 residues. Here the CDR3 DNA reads TGTGCCAGCAGCGAGAACAATGAGCAGTTCTTC. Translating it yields CASSENNEQFF.